This TCR beta chain came from a study of blood T cell repertoires in COVID-19. Study as a whole: From the United States, Italy and Spain came samples of acute and convalescent COVID-19. The cDNA or gDNA used as material had been derived from T cells, B-cell-depleted T cells, or PBMCs.

Trimming removed 5 bases from V and 5 bases from J; junction bases left unmatched: 11. Germline CDR1 is SNHLY and CDR2 is FYNNEI. The CDR3 loop spans 16 amino acids. Authors' methods: Reference gene primer amplification yielded estimated nucleated cell counts. Generated by immunoSEQ multiplex PCR, the TCRdb table keeps only in-frame clones and is missing some. The D gene and trimming were derived from the DNA, and the V and J assignments and clone size from that table. Of approximately 150,000 clones listed, approximately 87% were seen once; the top ten hold 8.6%. Sequenced: peripheral blood. The chain is built from TRBV2 and TRBJ1-2; 10 nucleotides align to TRBD1. The TCR sequence derives from a woman in her 50s with active or convalescent COVID-19. CDR3 sequence reads: CASSPSVEGQGYGYTF. The DNA for the CDR3 is TGTGCCAGCAGTCCTAGCGTTGAGGGACAGGGGTATGGCTACACCTTC.